These 23 T cell receptor beta chains were sequenced from one sample in a study of breast tumors, draining lymph nodes, adjacent tissues. TCRdb re-called the multiplex PCR reads through MiXCR, storing one row per CDR3 protein. The profile shows more than 200,000 distinct CDR3 sequences, roughly 30% of them singletons. Breast cancer patients provided tissue from their axillary draining lymph nodes. Input material: axillary lymph node tissue. These receptor sequences come from a female donor with breast cancer. Some clones in this sample may be carry-over from other donors' samples.

The chain joins TRBV7-3 to TRBJ1-2, with 11 bases lining up with TRBD1. In germline, CDR1 is SGHTA, CDR2 FQGTGA. The length of the CDR3 is 15 residues. J lost 4 bases, V lost 2 bases, and 3 bases had no gene match. The CDR3 DNA sequence: TGTGCCAGCAGCTTATCCGGGACAGGGGGCTATGGCTACACCTTC. Translation gives CASSLSGTGGYGYTF.

With regard to this clonotype: A much bigger clone sits one base away, suggesting this may be a read error. The chain carries TRBV6-5 and TRBJ1-6; D remains ambiguous. The germline gives CDR1 MNHEY, CDR2 SVGAGI. CDR3 length: 17 amino acids. The CDR3 reads CASSHSGRGSYNSPLHF. The CDR3 DNA reads TGTGCCAGCAGTCACTCTGGACGAGGCTCCTATAATTCACCCCTCCACTTT.

This clonotype was counted ten times or more. V is TRBV7-2 and J is TRBJ2-1; 10 nucleotides match TRBD2. The V segment lost 3 bases and the J segment 1 base; nucleotides outside the gene matches: 15. The CDR3 runs 20 residues. Germline V gene data show CDR1 as SGHTA and CDR2 as FQGNSA. CDR3 region: CASSFVAGGEFSSSYNEQFF. In DNA, the CDR3 is TGTGCCAGCAGCTTCGTAGCGGGAGGCGAATTCTCGAGTTCCTACAATGAGCAGTTCTTC.

In its sample, this clonotype was seen many times. The rearrangement links TRBV11-2 to TRBJ2-3; D possibly corresponds to TRBD2 (5 bases). Germline V gene lookup returns CDR1 SGHAT and CDR2 FQNNGV. This CDR3 comprises 19 residues. The ends were cut back, 6 bases at V and 0 bases at J, with 25 bases in the middle. The CDR3 DNA reads TGTGCCAGCAGTTTGAGACCCTTCACTAGTTTCTTTAGCACAGATACGCAGTATTTT. This encodes CASSLRPFTSFFSTDTQYF.

On this clonotype: With a much larger clone just one base away, this may be a read error. The conserved final phenylalanine or tryptophan is absent from the CDR3, which likely points to a read error. The V and J genes are TRBV7-2 and TRBJ2-5; D gene ambiguous. Between the trimmed V and J ends, which lost 0 bases and 0 bases, there was a span of 5 bases. This CDR3 contains 14 residues. The germline gives CDR1 SGHTA, CDR2 FQGNSA. CDR3 coding DNA: TGTGCCAGCAGCTTAGCGGGCCACCAAGAGACCCAGTACCTC. Its translation is CASSLAGHQETQYL.

This clonotype came up many times. V gene TRBV6-2 or TRBV6-3 combines with J gene TRBJ2-7; 8 nucleotides match TRBD2. V lost 6 bases to trimming and J lost 9 bases; unmatched junction nucleotides: 25. In germline, CDR1 is MNHEY, CDR2 SVGEGT. The CDR3 has 18 amino acids. Here the CDR3 reads CASSPGTPGLAGDIRQYF. The CDR3 DNA sequence: TGTGCCAGCAGCCCTGGGACACCAGGACTAGCAGGAGACATCCGGCAGTACTTC.

This clonotype was detected many times. The V gene is TRBV7-8, the J gene TRBJ2-1; the D call may be TRBD1 or TRBD2 (5 bases each). Germline V CDR1 and CDR2: SGHVS, FQNEAQ. The CDR3 is 15 residues long. Trimming took 6 bases from V and 0 from J, leaving 12 bases between them. Written as DNA, the CDR3 is TGTGCCAGCAGAGACTCAGGGAGCTCCTACAATGAGCAGTTCTTC. Translation: CASRDSGSSYNEQFF.

This clonotype has only a few counts. A much larger clone differs by one base, so this may be a read error. The conserved final phenylalanine or tryptophan is absent from the CDR3, which likely points to a read error. The chain uses TRBV9 and TRBJ2-5; D is undetermined. Trimming removed 0 bases from V and 5 bases from J, with 8 bases in between. This CDR3 has 13 amino acids. The germline CDR1 and CDR2 sequences are SGDLS and YYNGEE. The CDR3 bases are TGTGCCAGCAGCGTAGAAGGTTGGGAGACCCAGTACTCC. Amino acid sequence: CASSVEGWETQYS.

The V call is TRBV9, the J call TRBJ2-5, with unresolved D. CDR1 is SGDLS and CDR2 is YYNGEE in the germline V gene. The CDR3 consists of 12 residues. V lost 3 bases and J lost 3, with 6 bases in between. CDR3 residues: CASSGKEETQYF. Here the CDR3 DNA reads TGTGCCAGCAGCGGGAAAGAAGAGACCCAGTACTTC.

This clonotype was counted ten times or more. The chain is built from TRBV18 and TRBJ2-5; D might be TRBD2 (6 bases). The V end was cut by 6 bases, the J end by 2 bases, with 10 bases between. Germline-derived CDR1 and CDR2 are KGHSH and LQKENI. The CDR3 is 13 residues long. CDR3 in DNA: TGTGCCAGCTCTTCGGGACTGCAAGAGACCCAGTACTTC. Encoded protein: CASSSGLQETQYF.

The chain couples TRBV18 to TRBJ2-6, with D possibly called TRBD1 or TRBD2 (5 bases each). Germline V lookup: CDR1 KGHSH, CDR2 LQKENI. Trimming stripped 1 base from V and 6 bases from J, with 16 bases between. The CDR3 runs to 17 residues. In DNA, the CDR3 is TGTGCCAGCTCACCACAAGAGGGGTTCCCGGCGGCCAACGTCCTGACTTTC. Translated: CASSPQEGFPAANVLTF.

This clonotype was counted ten times or more. The V and J genes are TRBV20-1 and TRBJ2-2; 7 bases line up with TRBD2. Trimming at V came to 7 bases and at J to 6 bases, leaving 11 bases not matched to a gene. The CDR3 runs to 14 residues. CDR1 and CDR2 (germline): DFQATT, SNEGSKA (reference sequence). The CDR3 protein is CSVIKREGSGELFF. DNA for the CDR3: TGCAGTGTCATTAAGCGGGAAGGCTCCGGGGAGCTGTTTTTT.

V and J are TRBV20-1 and TRBJ1-2, with D perhaps TRBD1 (6 bases). The ends were cut back, 3 bases at V and 1 base at J, with 9 bases in the middle. The CDR3 length is 13 residues. Germline V CDR1 and CDR2: DFQATT, SNEGSKA (reference sequence). CDR3 protein: CSASGQINYGYTF. In DNA, the CDR3 is TGCAGTGCTAGCGGACAGATTAACTATGGCTACACCTTC.

This clonotype was found many times. The chain links TRBV19 to TRBJ1-2; no firm D call. The V end lost 2 bases, the J end lost 4 bases, and 11 bases lay between the germline ends. Per germline, CDR1 LNHDA and CDR2 SQIVND (reference sequence). The CDR3 has 14 amino acids. DNA of the CDR3: TGTGCCAGTAGTATAATGCTCGGTCGCTATGGCTACACCTTC. Protein sequence: CASSIMLGRYGYTF.

Ten or more counts support this clonotype. The chain joins TRBV7-2 to TRBJ2-7; D call uncertain. Germline CDR1 is SGHTA and CDR2 is FQGNSA. This CDR3 has 12 residues. The V and J ends lost 1 base and 3 bases respectively, with 4 bases between them. CDR3 sequence (DNA): TGTGCCAGCAGCTTAGGATACTACGAGCAGTACTTC. Its translation is CASSLGYYEQYF. Based on the CDR3 plus reference TRBV7-2 and TRBJ2-7, the full variable domain is GAGVSQSPSNKVTEKGKDVELRCDPISGHTALYWYRQSLGQGLEFLIYFQGNSAPDKSGLPSDRFSAERTGGSVSTLTIQRTQQEDSAVYLCASSLGYYEQYFGPGTRLTVT.

The table lists this clonotype with many counts. The chain uses TRBV15 and TRBJ2-1, with 9 nucleotides matching TRBD1. Trimming at V came to 5 bases and at J to 0 bases, leaving 2 bases not matched to a gene. Germline CDR1 LNHNV, CDR2 YYDKDF (reference sequence). The CDR3 contains 15 residues. The CDR3 DNA is TGTGCCACCAGCGGACAGGGGCTCTCCTACAATGAGCAGTTCTTC. Protein sequence: CATSGQGLSYNEQFF.

This clonotype was observed at least ten times. Given a much more abundant clone one base away, this may be a read error. The J gene is TRBJ2-5, the V gene TRBV20-1; a possible D gene is TRBD2 (5 bases). CDR1 and CDR2 (germline): DFQATT, SNEGSKA (reference sequence). The CDR3 length is 14 residues. The CDR3 is CSARDRTVQATQYF. CDR3 DNA: TGCAGTGCTAGAGACCGGACTGTGCAAGCGACCCAGTACTTC.

Only a few counts were recorded for this clonotype. The genes are TRBV20-1 and TRBJ2-1; 8 bases are shared with TRBD2. Germline CDR1 reads DFQATT; CDR2 reads SNEGSKA (reference sequence). This CDR3 region has 18 residues. V shed 0 bases and J 8 bases; nucleotides not matched to a gene: 18. The CDR3: CSARDPPWEPAGDDEQFF. In nucleotides, the CDR3 is TGCAGTGCTAGAGACCCCCCCTGGGAACCAGCGGGAGATGATGAGCAGTTCTTC.

At least ten counts were recorded for this clonotype. The rearrangement links TRBV9 to TRBJ2-3; D gene unclear. CDR1 and CDR2 from the germline V gene are SGDLS and YYNGEE. V lost 3 bases and J 9 bases, leaving 11 bases between the germline ends. The CDR3 sequence is 12 residues long. DNA for the CDR3: TGTGCCAGCAGCGCTTTAGAAGACACGCAGTATTTT. Translating it yields CASSALEDTQYF.

This clonotype was picked up many times. V and J are TRBV5-1 and TRBJ2-5; 7 nucleotides align to TRBD1. CDR1 and CDR2 (germline): SGHRS, YFSETQ. V lost 7 bases and J lost 5; bases outside the gene matches: 11. The CDR3 contains 14 residues. CDR3 DNA sequence: TGCGCCAGCCAACAGGGGACGGGTGTGGAGACCCAGTACTTC. It specifies CASQQGTGVETQYF. The entire variable domain, with the rest obtained from reference TRBV5-1 and TRBJ2-5, is as follows: KAGVTQTPRYLIKTRGQQVTLSCSPISGHRSVSWYQQTPGQGLQFLFEYFSETQRNKGNFPGRFSGRQFSNSRSEMNVSTLELGDSALYLCASQQGTGVETQYFGPGTRLLVL.

The rearrangement links TRBV9 to TRBJ2-1, with a tentative D call TRBD2 (5 bases). The CDR3 is 16 amino acids. Germline lookup yields CDR1 SGDLS and CDR2 YYNGEE. Trimming shortened V by 3 bases and J by 3 bases, and 16 bases separated the two germline ends. The CDR3 spells CASSAGGLYRYNEQFF. CDR3 nucleotides: TGTGCCAGCAGCGCGGGCGGGCTCTACCGCTACAATGAGCAGTTCTTC.

This clonotype was seen only a few times. Sequence at one end of the junction differs from germline and may be a read error. CDR3 DNA sequence: TGTGCCATCAGTGAGGGTGACAGTTGGTTGGGCTATGGCTACACCTTC. Its protein product is CAISEGDSWLGYGYTF. The chain couples TRBV6-6 to TRBJ1-2, with D possibly being TRBD1 (5 bases). The length of the CDR3 is 16 residues. Germline loops: CDR1 MNHNY, CDR2 SVGAGI (reference sequence).

The count of this clonotype is one. The chain uses TRBV20-1 and TRBJ2-7, with TRBD1 matching over 8 bases. Per germline, CDR1 DFQATT and CDR2 SNEGSKA (reference sequence). V gave up 5 bases and J gave up 3 bases; unmatched junction bases: 15. This CDR3 contains 16 residues. The DNA of the CDR3 is TGCAGTGCTGACCCCGAGGACAGGGTTACGAACTACGAGCAGTACTTC. Translating it yields CSADPEDRVTNYEQYF.